The sequence of this T cell receptor (beta chain) was determined in a study of CD8 T cells in Susac syndrome. Random hexamers were used to reverse transcribe 0.5 to 1 ug of RNA. TCRdb reprocessed the immunoSEQ multiplex PCR reads with MiXCR, giving one entry per CDR3 protein. The table shows roughly 200,000 distinct CDR3 sequences, with roughly 94% occurring only once. This CDR3 region has 14 residues. With 4 bases clipped from V and 9 bases from J, the junction kept 9 bases outside the gene matches. The germline CDR1 and CDR2 sequences are DFQATT and SNEGSKA (reference sequence). This TCR was sampled from a human donor with Susac syndrome. Sequencing was performed on CD4+ T cells from PBMCs. The chain links TRBV20-1 to TRBJ2-1; TRBD1 aligns across 10 bases. Here the CDR3 reads CSAIMGQGSVEQFF. The CDR3 DNA sequence: TGCAGTGCTATTATGGGACAGGGGTCGGTTGAGCAGTTCTTC.